This T cell receptor (beta chain) was captured by sequencing in a study of T cell changes during pregnancy in multiple sclerosis. The method was immunoSEQ multiplex PCR; TCRdb's version includes in-frame clones alone and lacks a portion of them. The sample records around 100,000 clones, about 90% being singletons. Germline V gene data show CDR1 as SGHTA and CDR2 as FQGTGA. Trimming left V 3 bases short and J 3 bases short, with 11 bases between. The CDR3 has 14 amino acids. The sequences come from peripheral blood, collected in the second trimester of pregnancy. This receptor was taken from a female donor with multiple sclerosis, enrolled in a pregnancy study. The chain employs TRBV7-3 and TRBJ1-1, with D perhaps matching TRBD1 (5 bases). The DNA for the CDR3 is TGTGCCAGCAGCTTCATGGGGGGGGACACTGAAGCTTTCTTT. Encoded protein: CASSFMGGDTEAFF.